There are a few counts of the clone carrying this TCR beta chain. Its antigen is not identified. The data belong to a study of early T cells in non-severe SARS-CoV-2 infection. The study, taken as a whole, reports: Matches to VDJdb favored anti-spike CD8 responses and missed private and CD4 specificities.

A single record per CDR3 protein comes from TCRdb applying MiXCR to the 5' RACE reads. The sample holds 95,000 to 110,000 distinct CDR3 sequences, approximately 10% seen once. The CDR3 runs 16 residues. Germline V CDR1 and CDR2: MNHEY, SMNVEV (reference sequence). V shed 5 bases and J shed 1 base, with 14 bases lying between them. Sequencing was performed on whole blood. The TCR comes from an adult who was a healthcare worker with PCR-confirmed SARS-CoV-2 infection or an uninfected control (not recorded which). V is TRBV27 and J is TRBJ2-2; TRBD1 is a possible D gene (5 bases). CDR3 protein: CASSPRDQRNTGELFF. CDR3 nucleotide sequence: TGTGCCAGCAGTCCCAGGGATCAGAGGAACACCGGGGAGCTGTTTTTT.